The entry below describes one TCR beta chain. The antigen is unknown. This specimen belongs to a study of cytomegalovirus exposure and HLA in healthy donors. Study-wide results and limits: According to the study, approximately 150 TCR beta chains were cytomegalovirus-associated.

Assay: immunoSEQ multiplex PCR; the TCRdb copy retains only in-frame clones and omits some. The sample carries 110,000 or so clones, roughly 88% recorded once. Germline V lookup: CDR1 ENHRY, CDR2 SYGVKD. Germline trimming cut 7 bases from V and 3 bases from J; bases unmatched to any gene: 4. The CDR3 spans 14 residues. The receptor was isolated from a man between 18 and 35 years old in good health and CMV-seronegative. The sample taken for sequencing was PBMCs. The V and J genes are TRBV10-3 and TRBJ2-1; 9 nucleotides align to TRBD2. The DNA of the CDR3 is TGTGCCATCAAAGCAGCGGGAGGCTACAATGAGCAGTTCTTC. The encoded protein is CAIKAAGGYNEQFF.